Shown below are 17 T cell receptor beta chains from a single sample sequenced in a study of shared T cell receptors in the human thymus. The protocol was immunoSEQ multiplex PCR, while the TCRdb copy is restricted to in-frame clones and leaves out a portion. The sample lists some 660,000 clones, 80% to 90% occurring once. These data were also reused for a study on human thymus T cells.

Material for sequencing was thymocytes. The receptors originated from a boy younger than two with a congenital heart defect.

The chain couples TRBV2 to TRBJ2-3; 12 nucleotides agree with TRBD2. Germline V gene sequence: CDR1 SNHLY, CDR2 FYNNEI. V lost 6 bases, J lost 4 bases, and 8 bases stayed unmatched. The CDR3 consists of 16 residues. The CDR3 DNA reads TGTGCCAGCAGGGAGCGACTAGCGGGGGTCGCAGATACGCAGTATTTT. Encoded protein: CASRERLAGVADTQYF.

This rearrangement joins TRBV30 to TRBJ2-6; TRBD2 aligns across 7 bases. The CDR3 length is 18 residues. Germline-derived CDR1 and CDR2 are GTSNPN and SVGIG (reference sequence). The junction had 10 bases not matched to a gene; V was cut back by 2 bases and J by 0 bases. CDR3 loop: CAWSPTRGDTSGANVLTF. The CDR3 DNA sequence: TGTGCCTGGAGTCCAACACGGGGGGATACCTCTGGGGCCAACGTCCTGACTTTC.

The V and J genes are TRBV7-2 and TRBJ1-5, with D hard to call. CDR3 length: 15 amino acids. CDR1 and CDR2 (germline): SGHTA, FQGNSA. Trimming took 5 bases from V and 3 from J, leaving 14 bases between them. The chain's CDR3 is CASSAHPGVNQPQHF. The CDR3 nucleotides read TGTGCCAGCAGCGCACATCCCGGGGTCAATCAGCCCCAGCATTTT.

This chain joins TRBV29-1 and TRBJ1-1, with D uncertain. The CDR3 sequence is 12 residues long. Per the germline V gene, CDR1 is SQVTM and CDR2 is ANQGSEA. V lost 1 base and J lost 6, with 9 bases in between. The CDR3 here is CSVEVYSPEAFF. In DNA, the CDR3 is TGCAGCGTTGAAGTTTACAGTCCTGAAGCTTTCTTT.

In DNA, the CDR3 is TGTGCCAGCAGTAAGGGACATTCCAACACTGAAGCTTTCTTT. Its translation is CASSKGHSNTEAFF. The chain employs TRBV6-5 and TRBJ1-1, with D possibly TRBD1 on 6 matching bases. The CDR3 is 14 amino acids. In germline, CDR1 is MNHEY, CDR2 SVGAGI. V was clipped by 5 bases and J by 2 bases, with 12 bases between them.

The chain recombines TRBV11-3 with TRBJ2-3; D perhaps matches TRBD1 (6 bases). V shed 4 bases and J shed 0 bases, with 14 bases lying between them. Germline V lookup: CDR1 SGHNT, CDR2 YENEEA. The CDR3 extends over 16 amino acids. The DNA for the CDR3 is TGTGCCAGCAGCTCTAACCCGGACAGTAGCACAGATACGCAGTATTTT. This codes for CASSSNPDSSTDTQYF.

This clone was recorded only once. CDR3 sequence (DNA): TGTGCCAGCAGCCACGGGGGGAACACCGGGGAGCTGTTTTTT. The encoded protein is CASSHGGNTGELFF. The chain is built from TRBV7-9 and TRBJ2-2, with D perhaps matching TRBD2 (6 bases). V was pared by 5 bases and J by 1 base, with 8 bases between. Germline CDR1 and CDR2: SEHNR and FQNEAQ (reference sequence). This CDR3 has 14 residues.

The V call is TRBV28, the J call TRBJ1-3; a weak D match, TRBD1 (5 bases). The V and J ends lost 7 bases and 4 bases respectively, with 8 bases between them. CDR3 length: 12 residues. CDR1 and CDR2 from the germline V gene are MDHEN and SYDVKM. The CDR3 nucleotides are TGTGCCAGCAAGGGGAAGGGAAACACCATATATTTT. This gives the protein CASKGKGNTIYF.

The chain carries TRBV5-8 and TRBJ2-7; no firm D call. The CDR3 contains 14 residues. Germline CDR1 reads SGHTS; CDR2 reads YDEGEE. V was shortened by 2 bases and J by 0 bases, with 9 bases between the two germline ends. CDR3 residues: CASSFRTRSYEQYF. DNA of the CDR3: TGTGCCAGCAGCTTCCGAACGCGCTCCTACGAGCAGTACTTC.

This chain uses TRBV27 with TRBJ2-5; maybe TRBD1 (6 bases). The CDR3 length is 14 residues. V lost 4 bases and J 3 bases, leaving 12 bases between the germline ends. Per germline, CDR1 MNHEY and CDR2 SMNVEV (reference sequence). This CDR3 reads CASSSIKGEETQYF. In nucleotides, the CDR3 is TGTGCCAGCAGTTCCATCAAGGGGGAAGAGACCCAGTACTTC.

CDR3 sequence reads: CASSQASGGLPYNEQFF. The CDR3 DNA reads TGCGCCAGCAGCCAAGCGTCGGGGGGCCTCCCCTACAATGAGCAGTTCTTC. The rearrangement links TRBV4-1 to TRBJ2-1; maybe TRBD2 (7 bases). V was pared by 1 base and J by 2 bases, with 15 bases between. Germline loops: CDR1 MGHRA, CDR2 YSYEKL. The CDR3 consists of 17 residues.

In its sample, this clone was seen once. The CDR3 reads CASSQGLAGGYEQYF. CDR3 sequence (DNA): TGCGCCAGCAGCCAAGGACTAGCGGGGGGATACGAGCAGTACTTC. The chain is built from TRBV4-1 and TRBJ2-7; 13 bases are a match to TRBD2. Looked up from germline, CDR1 is MGHRA and CDR2 is YSYEKL. This CDR3 region has 15 residues. V shed 1 base and J 4 bases; nucleotides not matched to a gene: 1.

This chain uses TRBV19 with TRBJ1-1; D unclear. Germline assignment: CDR1 LNHDA and CDR2 SQIVND (reference sequence). With 7 bases removed from V and 5 bases from J, the gap between germline ends came to 11 bases. The CDR3 totals 12 residues. The CDR3 DNA reads as TGTGCCAGTACCAGACGGGGTACTGAAGCTTTCTTT. This gives the protein CASTRRGTEAFF.

This sequence joins TRBV12-5 and TRBJ2-7, with unresolved D. This CDR3 region has 12 residues. V was shortened by 0 bases and J by 6 bases, with 6 bases between the two germline ends. CDR1 is LGHNT and CDR2 is FRNRAP in the germline V gene. The CDR3 reads CASGLVLGEQYF. The CDR3 nucleotides are TGTGCTAGTGGTTTGGTACTCGGCGAGCAGTACTTC.

This sequence joins TRBV28 and TRBJ2-7; TRBD1 might be the D (7 bases). The CDR3 length is 15 residues. CDR1 is MDHEN and CDR2 is SYDVKM in the germline V gene. Deletions cut 7 bases from V and 2 bases from J, with 18 bases between. CDR3: CASTPSGQGAYEQYF. CDR3 DNA: TGTGCCAGCACTCCCAGCGGGCAGGGGGCCTACGAGCAGTACTTC.

The chain combines TRBV30 with TRBJ1-5, with D maybe TRBD1 (5 bases). In germline, CDR1 is GTSNPN, CDR2 SVGIG (reference sequence). V lost 2 bases and J lost 1, with 12 bases in between. The CDR3 is 15 amino acids. CDR3 nucleotides: TGTGCCTGGAGTCCCCGCCAGGGCAGCAATCAGCCCCAGCATTTT. It encodes CAWSPRQGSNQPQHF.

The rearrangement links TRBV6-5 to TRBJ2-5; 9 nucleotides align to TRBD1. V shed 4 bases, J shed 1 base, and the junction held 7 bases outside the gene matches. CDR3 length: 16 amino acids. Per the germline V gene, CDR1 is MNHEY and CDR2 is SVGAGI. In nucleotides, the CDR3 is TGTGCCAGCAGTTCTGCTGGGGACAGGGCCCAAGAGACCCAGTACTTC. This translates into CASSSAGDRAQETQYF.